The sequence of this T cell receptor (beta chain) was determined in a study of OX40 agonist ivuxolimab in advanced cancers. For the study at large: The dose-escalation cohort was approximately 81% male, with a mean age of approximately 62 years, ranging roughly 20 to 90.

As concerns this clone: Its specificity is not known.

CDR1 and CDR2 from the germline V gene are GTSNPN and SVGIG (reference sequence). This CDR3 is built from 14 residues. Between the trimmed V and J ends, which lost 2 bases and 1 base, there was a span of 9 bases. The protocol was immunoSEQ multiplex PCR, while the TCRdb copy is restricted to in-frame clones and leaves out a portion. The sample includes over 85,000 clones, around 84% of them seen just once. Study observations and caveats: The mean number of expanded clones was higher in CD8+ T cells than in CD4+.

The genes are TRBV30 and TRBJ1-3; D might be TRBD1 (6 bases). Specimen: CD4+ or CD8+ T cells sorted from blood, collected in a trial of the OX40 agonist ivuxolimab. The TCR originated in an adult with an advanced solid tumor such as melanoma, head and neck, liver or kidney cancer. CDR3 nucleotide sequence: TGTGCCTGGAGTAGGGGGGGTTCTGGAAACACCATATATTTT. Translation gives CAWSRGGSGNTIYF.